One T cell receptor (beta chain) is described in this entry. Losses at the gene ends were 1 base for V and 7 bases for J; bases not matched to a gene: 6. CDR1 is SGHTS, CDR2 YDEGEE, per germline. This CDR3 comprises 15 residues. The sample originates from a study of OX40 agonist ivuxolimab in advanced cancers. TCRdb's copy holds only in-frame clones and misses some; the assay was immunoSEQ multiplex PCR. The sample has 35,000 to 45,000 clones, approximately 87% seen once; the top ten hold roughly 32%. The chain has TRBV5-8 and TRBJ1-4; 8 bases fit TRBD1. Sample: CD4+ or CD8+ T cells sorted from blood, taken in a trial of the OX40 agonist ivuxolimab. The clonotype was recovered from an adult with an advanced solid tumor such as melanoma, head and neck, liver or kidney cancer. CDR3 sequence (DNA): TGTGCCAGCAGCTTGAACAGGGGGGCCGGTGAAAAACTGTTTTTT. Translating it yields CASSLNRGAGEKLFF.